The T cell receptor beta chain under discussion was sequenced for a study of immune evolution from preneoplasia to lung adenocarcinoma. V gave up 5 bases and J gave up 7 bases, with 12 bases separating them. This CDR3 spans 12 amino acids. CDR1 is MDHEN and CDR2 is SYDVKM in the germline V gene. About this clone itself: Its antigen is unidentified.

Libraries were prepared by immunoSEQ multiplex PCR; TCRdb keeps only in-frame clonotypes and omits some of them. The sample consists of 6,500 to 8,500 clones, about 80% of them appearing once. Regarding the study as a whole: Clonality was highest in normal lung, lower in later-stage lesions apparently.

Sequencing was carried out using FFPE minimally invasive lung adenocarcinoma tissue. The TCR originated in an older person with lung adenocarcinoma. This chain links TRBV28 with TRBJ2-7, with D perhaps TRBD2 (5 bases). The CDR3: CASSRATGEQYF. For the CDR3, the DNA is TGTGCCAGCAGTCGGGCCACGGGGGAGCAGTACTTC.